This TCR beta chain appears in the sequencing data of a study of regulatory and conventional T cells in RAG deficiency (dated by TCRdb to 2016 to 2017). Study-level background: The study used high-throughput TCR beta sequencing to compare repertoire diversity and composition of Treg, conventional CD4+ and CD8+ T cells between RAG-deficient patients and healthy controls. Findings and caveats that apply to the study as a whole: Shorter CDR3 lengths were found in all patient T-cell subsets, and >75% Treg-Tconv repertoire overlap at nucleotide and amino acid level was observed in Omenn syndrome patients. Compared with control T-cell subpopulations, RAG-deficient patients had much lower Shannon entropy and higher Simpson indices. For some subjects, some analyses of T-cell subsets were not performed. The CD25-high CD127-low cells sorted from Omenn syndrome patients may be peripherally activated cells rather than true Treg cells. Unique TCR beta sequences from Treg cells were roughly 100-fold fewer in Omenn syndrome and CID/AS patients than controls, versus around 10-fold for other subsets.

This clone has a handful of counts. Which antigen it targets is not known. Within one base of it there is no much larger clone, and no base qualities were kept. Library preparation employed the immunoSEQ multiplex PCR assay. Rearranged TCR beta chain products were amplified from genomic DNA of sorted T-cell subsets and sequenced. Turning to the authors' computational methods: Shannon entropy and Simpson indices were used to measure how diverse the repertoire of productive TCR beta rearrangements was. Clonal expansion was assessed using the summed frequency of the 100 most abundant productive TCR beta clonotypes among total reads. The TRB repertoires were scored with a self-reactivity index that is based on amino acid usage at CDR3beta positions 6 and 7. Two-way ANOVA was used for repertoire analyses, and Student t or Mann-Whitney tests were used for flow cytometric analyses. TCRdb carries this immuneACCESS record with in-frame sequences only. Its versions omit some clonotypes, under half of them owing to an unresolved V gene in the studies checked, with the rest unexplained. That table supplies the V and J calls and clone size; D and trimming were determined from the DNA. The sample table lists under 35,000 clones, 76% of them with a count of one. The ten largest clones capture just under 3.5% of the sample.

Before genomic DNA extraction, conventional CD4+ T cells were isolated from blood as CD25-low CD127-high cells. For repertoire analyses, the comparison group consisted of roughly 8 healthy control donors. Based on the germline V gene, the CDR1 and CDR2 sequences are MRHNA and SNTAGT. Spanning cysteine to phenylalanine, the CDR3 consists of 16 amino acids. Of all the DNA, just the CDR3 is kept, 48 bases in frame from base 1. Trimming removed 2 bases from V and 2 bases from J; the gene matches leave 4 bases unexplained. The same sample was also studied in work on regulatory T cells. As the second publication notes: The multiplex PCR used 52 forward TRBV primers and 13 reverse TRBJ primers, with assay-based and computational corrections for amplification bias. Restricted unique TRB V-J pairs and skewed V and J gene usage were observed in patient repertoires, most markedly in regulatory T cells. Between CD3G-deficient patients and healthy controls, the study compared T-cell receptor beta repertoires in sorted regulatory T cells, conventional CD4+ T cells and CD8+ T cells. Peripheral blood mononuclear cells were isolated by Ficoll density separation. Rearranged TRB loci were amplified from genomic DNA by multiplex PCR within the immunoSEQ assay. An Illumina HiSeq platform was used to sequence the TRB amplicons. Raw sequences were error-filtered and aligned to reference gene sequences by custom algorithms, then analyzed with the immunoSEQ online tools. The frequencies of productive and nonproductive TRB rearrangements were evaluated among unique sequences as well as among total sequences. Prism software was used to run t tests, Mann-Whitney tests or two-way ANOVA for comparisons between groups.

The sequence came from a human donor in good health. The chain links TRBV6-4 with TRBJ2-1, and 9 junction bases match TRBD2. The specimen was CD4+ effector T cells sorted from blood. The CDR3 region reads CASSDAGLAPYNEQFF. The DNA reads TGTGCCAGCAGTGACGCGGGACTAGCCCCCTACAATGAGCAGTTCTTC.